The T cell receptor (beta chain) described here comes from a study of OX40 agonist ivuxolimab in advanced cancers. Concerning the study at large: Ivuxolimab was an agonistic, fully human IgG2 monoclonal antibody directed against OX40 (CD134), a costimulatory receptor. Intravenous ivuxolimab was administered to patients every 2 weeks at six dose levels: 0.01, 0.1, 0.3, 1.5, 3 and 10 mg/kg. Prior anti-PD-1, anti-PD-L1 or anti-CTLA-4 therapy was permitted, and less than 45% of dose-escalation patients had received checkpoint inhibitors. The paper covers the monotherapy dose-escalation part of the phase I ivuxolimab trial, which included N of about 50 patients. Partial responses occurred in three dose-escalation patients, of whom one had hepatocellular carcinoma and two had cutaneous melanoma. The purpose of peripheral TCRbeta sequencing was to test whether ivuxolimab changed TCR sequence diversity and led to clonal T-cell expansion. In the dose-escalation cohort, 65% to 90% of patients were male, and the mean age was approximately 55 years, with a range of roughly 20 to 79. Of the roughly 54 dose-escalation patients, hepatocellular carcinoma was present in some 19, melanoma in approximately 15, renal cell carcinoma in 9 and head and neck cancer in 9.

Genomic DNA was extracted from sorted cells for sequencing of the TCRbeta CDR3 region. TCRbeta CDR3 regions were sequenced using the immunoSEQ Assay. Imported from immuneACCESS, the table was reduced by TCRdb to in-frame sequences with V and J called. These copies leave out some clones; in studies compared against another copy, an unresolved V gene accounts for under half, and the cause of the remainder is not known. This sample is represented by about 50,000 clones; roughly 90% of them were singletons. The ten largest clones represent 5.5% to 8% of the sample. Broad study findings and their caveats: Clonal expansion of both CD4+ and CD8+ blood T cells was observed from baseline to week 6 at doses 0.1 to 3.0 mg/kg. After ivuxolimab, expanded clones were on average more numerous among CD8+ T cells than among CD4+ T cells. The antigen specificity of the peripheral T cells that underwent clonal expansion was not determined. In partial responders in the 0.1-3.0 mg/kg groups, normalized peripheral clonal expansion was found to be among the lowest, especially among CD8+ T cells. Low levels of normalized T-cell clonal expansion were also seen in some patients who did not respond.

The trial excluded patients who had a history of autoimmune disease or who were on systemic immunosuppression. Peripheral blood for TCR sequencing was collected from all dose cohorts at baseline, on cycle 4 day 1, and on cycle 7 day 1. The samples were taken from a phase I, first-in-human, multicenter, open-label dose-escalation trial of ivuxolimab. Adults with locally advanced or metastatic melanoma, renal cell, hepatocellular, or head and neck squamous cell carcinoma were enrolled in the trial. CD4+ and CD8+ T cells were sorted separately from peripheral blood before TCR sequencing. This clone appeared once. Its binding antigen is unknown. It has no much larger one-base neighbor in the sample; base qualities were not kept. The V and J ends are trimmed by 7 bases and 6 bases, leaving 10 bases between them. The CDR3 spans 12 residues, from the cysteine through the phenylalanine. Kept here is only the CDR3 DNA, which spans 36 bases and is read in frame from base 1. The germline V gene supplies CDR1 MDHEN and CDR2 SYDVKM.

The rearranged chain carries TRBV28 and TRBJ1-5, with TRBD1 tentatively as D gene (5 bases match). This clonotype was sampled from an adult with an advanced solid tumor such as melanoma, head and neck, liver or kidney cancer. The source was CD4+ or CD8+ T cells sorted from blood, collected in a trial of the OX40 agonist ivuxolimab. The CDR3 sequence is CASTIRGQPQHF. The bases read TGTGCCAGCACCATAAGGGGTCAGCCCCAGCATTTT.